Listed below are T cell receptor beta chains from one sample, sequenced in a study of blood T cell repertoires in COVID-19. Sequenced by immunoSEQ multiplex PCR; TCRdb stores in-frame clones only, minus some. Among approximately 440,000 clones listed, about nine tenths were seen once. Input material: PBMCs or T cells enriched from blood (not recorded which). Receptor source: a woman aged 18-35 years who had recovered from COVID-19. Each CDR3 is given with its conserved first and last residue. A D gene is named only where the DNA matches it firmly. A row's size may be missing; if present it is once, few, many or a size class.

V	J	D	size	DNA	CDR3
TRBV28	TRBJ1-1	-	once	TGTGCCAGTAACTCTTACACTGAAGCTTTCTTT	CASNSYTEAFF
TRBV3-1/TRBV3-2	TRBJ1-1	-	-	TGTGCCAGCAGCCAAGTGTCGACAGCTGAAGCTTTCTTT	CASSQVSTAEAFF
TRBV21-1	TRBJ1-4	-	-	TGTGCCAGCAGCAAACGGACAGGATCGCCTAATGAAAAACTGTTTTTT	CASSKRTGSPNEKLFF
TRBV7-9	TRBJ2-3	-	few	TGTGCCAGCAGGGAGGGGTTTGGGGCAGATACGCAGTATTTT	CASREGFGADTQYF
TRBV7-9	TRBJ2-1	-	-	TGTGCCAGCAGCTTAGGGGTGGGGGCCCCTGGACATGAGCAGTTCTTC	CASSLGVGAPGHEQFF
TRBV28	TRBJ1-5	-	-	TGTGCCTCAGAAACGGGGGGTCAGGGGCCCCAGCATTTT	CASETGGQGPQHF
TRBV7-2	TRBJ1-2	TRBD1	-	TGTGCCAGCGCAGAGACAGGGGCTAACTATGGCTACACCTTC	CASAETGANYGYTF
TRBV7-9	TRBJ2-5	TRBD2	-	TGTGCCAGCACCCCCGGGACTAGCGGAGAGACCCAGTACTTC	CASTPGTSGETQYF
TRBV10-3	TRBJ2-7	TRBD1	-	TGTGCCATCAGTACTCAGGGGGCCTCCTACGAGCAGTACTTC	CAISTQGASYEQYF
TRBV4-1	TRBJ1-5	-	many	TGCGCCAGCAGCCAGCTCCAGGGTTTCCCTAATACCAATCAGCCCCAGCATTTT	CASSQLQGFPNTNQPQHF
TRBV2	TRBJ1-5	-	-	TGTGCCAGCAGGATGGGGGCGGCTTCTATACCCCAGCATTTT	CASRMGAASIPQHF
TRBV7-2	TRBJ1-5	-	-	TGTGCCAGCAGCTTAGATAGAAATCAGCCCCAGCATTTT	CASSLDRNQPQHF
TRBV19	TRBJ1-1	TRBD1	-	TGTGCCAGTAGTATCCCGGGACAGGGGACCGCTGAAGCTTTCTTT	CASSIPGQGTAEAFF
TRBV7-9	TRBJ2-1	-	-	TGTGCCAGCAGCTCTAACGTAGAATACAGATACAATGAGCAGTTCTTC	CASSSNVEYRYNEQFF
TRBV28	TRBJ2-1	TRBD1	-	TGTGCCAGTAGACAGGGCCCGGGCTCCTACAATGAGCAGTTCTTC	CASRQGPGSYNEQFF
TRBV5-1	TRBJ2-1	TRBD2	-	TGCGCCAGCAGCTTGGGGACGGGGGGCAATGAGCAGTTCTTC	CASSLGTGGNEQFF
TRBV3-1/TRBV3-2	TRBJ1-2	-	-	TGTGCCAGCAGCCAAGACCCTTCTCCCTGGATCGGACGCGCGGGGGGCTACACCTTC	CASSQDPSPWIGRAGGYTF
TRBV30	TRBJ1-1	TRBD1	-	TGTGCCTGGAGTGGTACAGGGGGTAGTGCCACTGAAGCTTTCTTT	CAWSGTGGSATEAFF
TRBV24-1	TRBJ2-3	TRBD1	-	TGTGCCACCAGTGACGGGACAGAGAGCACAGATACGCAGTATTTT	CATSDGTESTDTQYF
TRBV9	TRBJ2-1	-	-	TGTGCCAGCAGCGTATTGGGCCCAGGGGAGCAGTTCTTC	CASSVLGPGEQFF
TRBV7-2	TRBJ2-1	-	-	TGTGCCAGCAGATATAAAGCGGGCCTTTCCTACAATGAGCAGTTCTTC	CASRYKAGLSYNEQFF
TRBV20-1	TRBJ1-2	-	once	TGCAGTGCTAGTTCGACCTACGGGTACTATGGCTACACCTTC	CSASSTYGYYGYTF
TRBV3-1/TRBV3-2	TRBJ1-1	-	-	TGTGCCAGCAGCTCCCACCCGGGGACAAACACTGAAGCTTTCTTT	CASSSHPGTNTEAFF
TRBV21-1	TRBJ1-4	-	-	TGTGCCAGTTCGGGACAGGGGGAGTCTAATGAAAAACTGTTTTTT	CASSGQGESNEKLFF
TRBV5-1	TRBJ2-1	TRBD2	-	TGCGCCAGCAGCTCCCTAGCGGGGGGGTACAATGAGCAGTTCTTC	CASSSLAGGYNEQFF
TRBV12-3/TRBV12-4	TRBJ2-7	TRBD1	-	TGTGCCAGCAGGCCGGGACAGGGTGCCGAGCAGTACTTC	CASRPGQGAEQYF
TRBV10-1	TRBJ2-2	-	few	TGCGCCAGCAGTGCTGCGGCCCCGAACACCGGGGAGCTGTTTTTT	CASSAAAPNTGELFF
TRBV7-6	TRBJ1-4	-	-	TGTGCCAGCAGCTTGGGGAGTTATAATGAAAAACTGTTTTTT	CASSLGSYNEKLFF
TRBV2	TRBJ2-7	-	-	TGTGCCAGCAGTGAAGGGCCGGGCGTGGGGCCAAGGAGGGAAGAGCAGTACTTC	CASSEGPGVGPRREEQYF
TRBV28	TRBJ1-2	-	-	TGTGCCAGCAATTCCGGGGAGGTGAGTGGCTACACCTTC	CASNSGEVSGYTF
TRBV9	TRBJ2-3	-	-	TGTGCCAGCAGCCCGATCGGGACTTTCCCCGCAGATACGCAGTATTTT	CASSPIGTFPADTQYF
TRBV6-5	TRBJ2-7	-	few	TGTGCCAGCAGAGGGGACTCCTACGAGCAGTACTTC	CASRGDSYEQYF
TRBV9	TRBJ2-7	-	-	TGTGCCAGCAGCGTAGTTGCAGGGTCCTACGAGCAGTACTTC	CASSVVAGSYEQYF
TRBV2	TRBJ2-1	TRBD2	-	TGTGCCAGCAGGACTAGCGGGGGCTATTACAATGAGCAGTTCTTC	CASRTSGGYYNEQFF
TRBV5-1	TRBJ1-4	-	-	TGCGCCAGCAGCTTGATTCCGCTAGGGGTCGATGAAAAACTGTTTTTT	CASSLIPLGVDEKLFF
TRBV7-9	TRBJ1-2	TRBD1	-	TGTGCCAGCGGCGAACTCCAGGGGGCGCGAGGCTACACCTTC	CASGELQGARGYTF
TRBV19	TRBJ1-3	-	-	TGTGCCAGTAGTCGTGGACAAGGTGGAAACACCATATATTTT	CASSRGQGGNTIYF
TRBV2	TRBJ2-7	-	once	TGTGCCAGCAGTGAAGGTCCGTCTTACGAGCAGTACTTC	CASSEGPSYEQYF
TRBV3-1/TRBV3-2	TRBJ1-2	TRBD1	-	TGTGCCAGCAGCGGGACAGGGGATGACTATGGCTACACCTTC	CASSGTGDDYGYTF
TRBV7-8	TRBJ2-7	TRBD1	few	TGTGCCAGCAGCCGACAGGGGTACGAGCAGTACTTC	CASSRQGYEQYF
TRBV5-6	TRBJ2-7	-	-	TGTGCCAGCAGCAGAACAGCTGTCTACGAGCAGTACTTC	CASSRTAVYEQYF